This TCR beta chain originates from a study of OX40 agonist ivuxolimab in advanced cancers. Study-level background: There were three patients with partial responses, one having hepatocellular carcinoma and two cutaneous melanoma. Study findings and constraints: With doses of 0.1 to 3.0 mg/kg, CD4+ and CD8+ blood T cells had undergone clonal expansion by week 6. What antigens the expanded peripheral T cells recognized was never established.

TCRdb's copy holds only in-frame clones and misses some; the assay was immunoSEQ multiplex PCR. The table has 50,000 to 65,000 clones, about 88% seen once. About this clone: Its antigen is unidentified.

Baseline was the first blood sampling point, followed by cycle 4 day 1 and cycle 7 day 1. The V end lost 11 bases, the J end lost 0 bases, and 14 bases lay between the germline ends. The CDR3 loop spans 13 amino acids. Germline CDR1 SGHAT, CDR2 FQNNGV. This receptor was identified in an adult with an advanced solid tumor such as melanoma, head and neck, liver or kidney cancer. Sequencing used CD4+ or CD8+ T cells sorted from blood, obtained in a trial of the OX40 agonist ivuxolimab. The chain uses TRBV11-2 and TRBJ2-7, with D perhaps matching TRBD2 (5 bases). DNA of the CDR3: TGTGCCGAGCGGTCCGTGTACTCCTACGAGCAGTACTTC. It translates to CAERSVYSYEQYF.